The entry below describes one T cell receptor (beta chain). The antigen remains undetermined. Profiled with immunoSEQ multiplex PCR; TCRdb holds only in-frame clones, not every one. Among approximately 70,000 clones listed, 70% to 80% were seen once. CDR1 and CDR2 from the germline V gene are MDHEN and SYDVKM. The CDR3 contains 15 residues. After removal of 6 bases from V and 3 bases from J, the junction contained 7 bases not matched to a gene. In chemo-refractory metastatic non-small-cell lung cancer, patients got ipilimumab CTLA-4 blockade together with focal radiation. This specimen comes from a study of radiotherapy plus CTLA-4 blockade in lung cancer. Overall study context: Objective responses emerged in 15% to 20% of patients, and about 30% attained disease control.

Findings and caveats of the study: Some TCR clones had been derived from tumors. These clones expanded in peripheral blood after radiotherapy plus ipilimumab.

The sequencing used peripheral blood, collected from a patient treated with radiotherapy plus ipilimumab. The TCR sequence derives from a human donor with non-small cell lung cancer whose response to radiotherapy plus ipilimumab could not be evaluated. Some clones in this sample may be carry-over from other donors' samples. The chain is built from TRBV28 and TRBJ1-4, with 7 bases aligning to TRBD1. CDR3 protein: CASSSPGQPNEKLFF. The CDR3 coding sequence is TGTGCCAGCAGCTCCCCGGGACAGCCTAATGAAAAACTGTTTTTT.